These T cell receptor beta chains were read from a single sample in a study of CD8 T cells in Susac syndrome. TCRdb fed the immunoSEQ multiplex PCR reads into MiXCR, producing one record per CDR3 protein. The data contain approximately 74,000 distinct CDR3 sequences, roughly 91% of them singletons. The specimen sequenced was CD4+ T cells from PBMCs. These receptors all come from a human donor with Susac syndrome. Both conserved end residues are part of each CDR3. A D gene is named only where the DNA matches it firmly. The listing skips clone size in some rows; elsewhere it reads once, few, many or a size class.

clone size: .
J gene: TRBJ2-3
V gene: TRBV7-3
D gene: .
CDR3 length: 13
CDR3 protein: CASSPWQTGGQYF
CDR3 DNA: TGTGCCAGCAGCCCTTGGCAGACCGGGGGGCAGTATTTT

clone size: .
J gene: TRBJ2-5
V gene: TRBV7-2
D gene: .
CDR3 length: 13
CDR3 protein: CASSSPQARVQYF
CDR3 DNA: TGTGCCAGCAGCTCGCCCCAGGCTCGGGTCCAGTACTTC

clone size: .
J gene: TRBJ1-2
V gene: TRBV28
D gene: TRBD1
CDR3 length: 16
CDR3 protein: CASSSYTGGETYGYTF
CDR3 DNA: TGTGCCAGCAGTTCGTACACAGGGGGCGAAACCTATGGCTACACCTTC

clone size: .
J gene: TRBJ2-1
V gene: TRBV18
D gene: .
CDR3 length: 15
CDR3 protein: CASSPPGLVGNEQFF
CDR3 DNA: TGTGCCAGCTCACCACCGGGCCTAGTAGGAAATGAGCAGTTCTTC

clone size: .
J gene: TRBJ1-4
V gene: TRBV12-3/TRBV12-4
D gene: .
CDR3 length: 13
CDR3 protein: CASSSPSRGELFF
CDR3 DNA: TGTGCCAGCAGTTCGCCATCACGGGGTGAACTGTTTTTT

clone size: few
J gene: TRBJ2-7
V gene: TRBV3-1
D gene: TRBD1
CDR3 length: 16
CDR3 protein: CASSPHAGQGASEQYF
CDR3 DNA: TGTGCCAGCAGCCCCCATGCGGGACAGGGGGCGTCCGAGCAGTACTTC

clone size: .
J gene: TRBJ1-5
V gene: TRBV2
D gene: .
CDR3 length: 17
CDR3 protein: CASSEARRASGMEPQHF
CDR3 DNA: TGTGCCAGCAGTGAAGCGCGTAGGGCATCGGGCATGGAGCCCCAGCATTTT

clone size: .
J gene: TRBJ2-5
V gene: TRBV12-3/TRBV12-4
D gene: TRBD1
CDR3 length: 14
CDR3 protein: CASSLSGGGETQYF
CDR3 DNA: TGTGCCAGCAGTTTGTCAGGGGGCGGAGAGACCCAGTACTTC

clone size: .
J gene: TRBJ2-7
V gene: TRBV7-9
D gene: TRBD2
CDR3 length: 15
CDR3 protein: CASSRTSGFSYEQYF
CDR3 DNA: TGTGCCAGCAGCAGGACTAGCGGGTTCTCCTACGAGCAGTACTTC

clone size: once
J gene: TRBJ2-3
V gene: TRBV3-1
D gene: TRBD2
CDR3 length: 15
CDR3 protein: CASSQGVAGSDTQYF
CDR3 DNA: TGTGCCAGCAGCCAAGGGGTAGCGGGCTCAGATACGCAGTATTTT

clone size: .
J gene: TRBJ2-3
V gene: TRBV7-2
D gene: .
CDR3 length: 12
CDR3 protein: CASSFIGLGQYF
CDR3 DNA: TGTGCCAGCAGCTTTATCGGTCTTGGGCAGTATTTT

clone size: .
J gene: TRBJ2-1
V gene: TRBV7-2
D gene: .
CDR3 length: 13
CDR3 protein: CASSLEWGNEQFF
CDR3 DNA: TGTGCCAGCAGCCTGGAATGGGGCAATGAGCAGTTCTTC

clone size: few
J gene: TRBJ2-7
V gene: TRBV19
D gene: .
CDR3 length: 16
CDR3 protein: CASSRRHGQGSYEQYF
CDR3 DNA: TGTGCCAGTAGTCGCCGCCATGGGCAGGGCTCCTACGAGCAGTACTTC

clone size: .
J gene: TRBJ1-1
V gene: TRBV29-1
D gene: TRBD1
CDR3 length: 14
CDR3 protein: CSAPDREPNTEAFF
CDR3 DNA: TGCAGCGCTCCCGACAGGGAACCAAACACTGAAGCTTTCTTT

clone size: .
J gene: TRBJ2-3
V gene: TRBV5-4
D gene: .
CDR3 length: 15
CDR3 protein: CASSPPPLASDTQYF
CDR3 DNA: TGTGCCAGCAGCCCACCGCCCCTAGCTTCAGATACGCAGTATTTT

clone size: .
J gene: TRBJ1-5
V gene: TRBV19
D gene: TRBD1
CDR3 length: 15
CDR3 protein: CASSLGQGQNQPQHF
CDR3 DNA: TGTGCCAGTAGTCTCGGACAGGGACAAAATCAGCCCCAGCATTTT

clone size: .
J gene: TRBJ2-7
V gene: TRBV30
D gene: .
CDR3 length: 13
CDR3 protein: CAWARGGYGEQYF
CDR3 DNA: TGTGCCTGGGCCAGGGGCGGATACGGGGAGCAGTACTTC

clone size: once
J gene: TRBJ2-5
V gene: TRBV2
D gene: TRBD2
CDR3 length: 14
CDR3 protein: CASGRTSRQETQYF
CDR3 DNA: TGTGCCAGCGGGCGGACTAGTCGGCAAGAGACCCAGTACTTC

clone size: once
J gene: TRBJ2-1
V gene: TRBV7-6
D gene: .
CDR3 length: 12
CDR3 protein: CASSLTRTEQFF
CDR3 DNA: TGTGCCAGCAGCCTCACCCGGACAGAGCAGTTCTTC

clone size: .
J gene: TRBJ2-1
V gene: TRBV20-1
D gene: TRBD2
CDR3 length: 17
CDR3 protein: CSARRGSTSGRQNEQFF
CDR3 DNA: TGCAGTGCTAGGAGAGGCTCCACTAGCGGGAGGCAAAATGAGCAGTTCTTC

clone size: .
J gene: TRBJ2-3
V gene: TRBV5-1
D gene: .
CDR3 length: 16
CDR3 protein: CASSLDPGEGTDTQYF
CDR3 DNA: TGCGCCAGCAGCTTGGATCCGGGAGAAGGGACAGATACGCAGTATTTT

clone size: .
J gene: TRBJ2-1
V gene: TRBV29-1
D gene: .
CDR3 length: 12
CDR3 protein: CSVGRMGDEQFF
CDR3 DNA: TGCAGCGTTGGTCGCATGGGAGATGAGCAGTTCTTC

clone size: .
J gene: TRBJ2-4
V gene: TRBV12-3/TRBV12-4
D gene: .
CDR3 length: 12
CDR3 protein: CASSFAGNIQYF
CDR3 DNA: TGTGCCAGCAGTTTCGCTGGAAACATTCAGTACTTC

clone size: .
J gene: TRBJ2-1
V gene: TRBV20-1
D gene: TRBD1
CDR3 length: 14
CDR3 protein: CSAESRGTGDEQFF
CDR3 DNA: TGCAGTGCGGAGAGCCGCGGGACAGGCGATGAGCAGTTCTTC

clone size: .
J gene: TRBJ1-6
V gene: TRBV10-3
D gene: .
CDR3 length: 13
CDR3 protein: CAIRLLTNSPLHF
CDR3 DNA: TGTGCCATCAGGTTACTCACTAATTCACCCCTCCACTTT

clone size: once
J gene: TRBJ1-2
V gene: TRBV27
D gene: TRBD1
CDR3 length: 15
CDR3 protein: CASSPRDRAAYGYTF
CDR3 DNA: TGTGCCAGCAGTCCCCGGGACAGGGCGGCCTATGGCTACACCTTC

clone size: .
J gene: TRBJ2-3
V gene: TRBV5-1
D gene: .
CDR3 length: 13
CDR3 protein: CASSKHDTDTQYF
CDR3 DNA: TGCGCCAGCAGCAAGCACGACACAGATACGCAGTATTTT

clone size: .
J gene: TRBJ1-3
V gene: TRBV7-2
D gene: TRBD1
CDR3 length: 17
CDR3 protein: CASSFNRGPVAGNTIYF
CDR3 DNA: TGTGCCAGCAGCTTTAACAGGGGGCCCGTAGCTGGAAACACCATATATTTT

clone size: .
J gene: TRBJ2-7
V gene: TRBV6-5
D gene: .
CDR3 length: 14
CDR3 protein: CASSSWTGSYEQYF
CDR3 DNA: TGTGCCAGCAGTAGTTGGACTGGCTCCTACGAGCAGTACTTC

clone size: .
J gene: TRBJ1-2
V gene: TRBV20-1
D gene: TRBD1
CDR3 length: 12
CDR3 protein: CSASDRRDGYTF
CDR3 DNA: TGCAGTGCTTCGGACAGGAGGGACGGCTACACCTTC

clone size: .
J gene: TRBJ2-5
V gene: TRBV15
D gene: TRBD1
CDR3 length: 15
CDR3 protein: CATSIASKGAETQYF
CDR3 DNA: TGTGCCACCAGCATCGCTAGTAAGGGGGCGGAGACCCAGTACTTC

clone size: .
J gene: TRBJ2-1
V gene: TRBV28
D gene: .
CDR3 length: 14
CDR3 protein: CASSLWRPGNEQFF
CDR3 DNA: TGTGCCAGCAGTTTATGGCGTCCGGGGAATGAGCAGTTCTTC

clone size: .
J gene: TRBJ1-5
V gene: TRBV28
D gene: .
CDR3 length: 15
CDR3 protein: CASTQGLISNQPQHF
CDR3 DNA: TGTGCCAGCACCCAGGGACTCATTAGCAATCAGCCCCAGCATTTT

clone size: .
J gene: TRBJ2-7
V gene: TRBV5-5
D gene: .
CDR3 length: 15
CDR3 protein: CASSFASGWTYEQYF
CDR3 DNA: TGTGCCAGCAGCTTCGCGTCGGGGTGGACCTACGAGCAGTACTTC

clone size: .
J gene: TRBJ2-7
V gene: TRBV5-4
D gene: TRBD2
CDR3 length: 15
CDR3 protein: CASSLALAGVNEQYF
CDR3 DNA: TGTGCCAGCAGCTTGGCCTTAGCGGGAGTCAACGAGCAGTACTTC

clone size: .
J gene: TRBJ1-2
V gene: TRBV5-6
D gene: .
CDR3 length: 16
CDR3 protein: CASSHSGRQGSNGYTF
CDR3 DNA: TGTGCCAGCAGCCACTCGGGTCGGCAGGGAAGTAATGGCTACACCTTC

clone size: .
J gene: TRBJ2-7
V gene: TRBV7-2
D gene: TRBD1
CDR3 length: 14
CDR3 protein: CASSADRGPYEQYF
CDR3 DNA: TGTGCCAGCAGCGCGGACAGGGGGCCCTACGAGCAGTACTTC

clone size: .
J gene: TRBJ1-2
V gene: TRBV7-9
D gene: .
CDR3 length: 12
CDR3 protein: CASSLAAFGYTF
CDR3 DNA: TGTGCCAGCAGCTTAGCGGCGTTTGGCTACACCTTC

clone size: .
J gene: TRBJ2-3
V gene: TRBV7-9
D gene: .
CDR3 length: 13
CDR3 protein: CASSLTGLNTQYF
CDR3 DNA: TGTGCCAGCAGCCTTACAGGGCTAAATACGCAGTATTTT

clone size: .
J gene: TRBJ2-7
V gene: TRBV10-3
D gene: .
CDR3 length: 12
CDR3 protein: CAISESNYEQYF
CDR3 DNA: TGTGCCATCAGTGAGTCCAACTACGAGCAGTACTTC

clone size: .
J gene: TRBJ2-7
V gene: TRBV18
D gene: TRBD1
CDR3 length: 14
CDR3 protein: CASSPNRGTYEQYF
CDR3 DNA: TGTGCCAGCTCACCAAACAGGGGAACCTACGAGCAGTACTTC

clone size: .
J gene: TRBJ2-7
V gene: TRBV7-9
D gene: TRBD1
CDR3 length: 14
CDR3 protein: CASSLGQGGHEQYF
CDR3 DNA: TGTGCCAGCAGCTTAGGACAGGGGGGCCACGAGCAGTACTTC

clone size: .
J gene: TRBJ1-5
V gene: TRBV19
D gene: .
CDR3 length: 17
CDR3 protein: CASSMVWGGQSNQPQHF
CDR3 DNA: TGTGCCAGTAGTATGGTTTGGGGAGGGCAGAGCAATCAGCCCCAGCATTTT

clone size: .
J gene: TRBJ2-7
V gene: TRBV5-1
D gene: TRBD2
CDR3 length: 15
CDR3 protein: CASSLRAGEIYEQYF
CDR3 DNA: TGCGCCAGCAGCTTGCGAGCGGGAGAGATCTACGAGCAGTACTTC

clone size: .
J gene: TRBJ1-1
V gene: TRBV7-6
D gene: .
CDR3 length: 13
CDR3 protein: CASSSDSNTEAFF
CDR3 DNA: TGTGCCAGCAGTTCCGACAGTAACACTGAAGCTTTCTTT

clone size: .
J gene: TRBJ2-3
V gene: TRBV12-5
D gene: .
CDR3 length: 15
CDR3 protein: CASVRGLRSTDTQYF
CDR3 DNA: TGTGCTAGTGTCCGGGGCCTCAGAAGCACAGATACGCAGTATTTT